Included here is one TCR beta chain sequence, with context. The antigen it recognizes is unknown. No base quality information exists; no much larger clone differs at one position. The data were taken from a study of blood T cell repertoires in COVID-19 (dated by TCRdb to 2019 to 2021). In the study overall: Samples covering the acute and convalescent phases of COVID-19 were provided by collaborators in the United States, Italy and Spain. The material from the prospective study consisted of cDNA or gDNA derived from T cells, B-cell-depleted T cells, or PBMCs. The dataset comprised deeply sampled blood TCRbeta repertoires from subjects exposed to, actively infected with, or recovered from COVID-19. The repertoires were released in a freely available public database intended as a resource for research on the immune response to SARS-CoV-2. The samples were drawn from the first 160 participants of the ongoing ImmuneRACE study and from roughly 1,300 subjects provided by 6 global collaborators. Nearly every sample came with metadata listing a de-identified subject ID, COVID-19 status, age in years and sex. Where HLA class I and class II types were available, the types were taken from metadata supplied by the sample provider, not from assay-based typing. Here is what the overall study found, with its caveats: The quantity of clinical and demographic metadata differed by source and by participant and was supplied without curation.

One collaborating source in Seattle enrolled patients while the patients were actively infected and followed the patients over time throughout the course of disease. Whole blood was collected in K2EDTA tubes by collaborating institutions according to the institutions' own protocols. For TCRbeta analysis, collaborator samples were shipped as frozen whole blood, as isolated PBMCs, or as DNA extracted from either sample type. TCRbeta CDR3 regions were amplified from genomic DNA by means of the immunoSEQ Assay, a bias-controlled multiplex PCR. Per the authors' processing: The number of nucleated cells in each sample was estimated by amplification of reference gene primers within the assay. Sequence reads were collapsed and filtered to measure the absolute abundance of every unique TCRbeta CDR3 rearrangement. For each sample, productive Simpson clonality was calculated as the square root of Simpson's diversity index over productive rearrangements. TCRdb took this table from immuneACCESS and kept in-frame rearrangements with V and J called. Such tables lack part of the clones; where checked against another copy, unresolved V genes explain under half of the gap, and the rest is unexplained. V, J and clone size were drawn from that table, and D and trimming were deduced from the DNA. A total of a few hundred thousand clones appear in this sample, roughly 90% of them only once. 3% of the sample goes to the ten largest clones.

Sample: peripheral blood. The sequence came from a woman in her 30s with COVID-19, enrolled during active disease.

The sequenced DNA is TGTGCCACCAGTGAGGGGACAGGACCCATAACCCTCCAAGAGACCCAGTACTTC. Its protein product is CATSEGTGPITLQETQYF. The chain employs TRBV24-1 and TRBJ2-5; 8 nucleotides in the junction match TRBD1. CDR1 and CDR2 are read off the germline V gene as KGHDR and SFDVKD. The CDR3 sequence holds 18 residues, the cysteine and phenylalanine included. The retained sequence is limited to the CDR3, 54 bases, with the frame set at the first base. For this chain, trimming is 4 bases at the V end and 1 base at the J end, and the number of junction bases without a gene match is 13.